This record concerns one TCR beta chain sequence. This specimen comes from a study of blood T cell repertoires in COVID-19. Overall study context: The origin of the acute and convalescent COVID-19 samples was the United States, Italy and Spain. The cDNA or gDNA used as material had been derived from T cells, B-cell-depleted T cells, or PBMCs.

Source study methods: The assay estimated nucleated cells by amplifying reference gene primers. The protocol was immunoSEQ multiplex PCR, while the TCRdb copy is restricted to in-frame clones and leaves out a portion. V and J calls and clone size are given by that table; D and trimming were obtained from the DNA. The sample holds about 100,000 clones, over 75% seen once. Trimming pared 1 base from V and 5 bases from J, leaving 20 bases between. The germline V gene has CDR1 LGHDT and CDR2 YNNKEL (reference sequence). The CDR3 has 17 amino acids. This chain joins TRBV3-1 (or the pseudogene TRBV3-2) and TRBJ1-1, with D unresolved. This sequence originates from a human donor in a cohort sampled during active COVID-19. Specimen: peripheral blood. The CDR3 coding sequence is TGTGCCAGCAGCCAAGGGCAGTTGCGGCTCGCTCGGACTGAAGCTTTCTTT. It translates to CASSQGQLRLARTEAFF.